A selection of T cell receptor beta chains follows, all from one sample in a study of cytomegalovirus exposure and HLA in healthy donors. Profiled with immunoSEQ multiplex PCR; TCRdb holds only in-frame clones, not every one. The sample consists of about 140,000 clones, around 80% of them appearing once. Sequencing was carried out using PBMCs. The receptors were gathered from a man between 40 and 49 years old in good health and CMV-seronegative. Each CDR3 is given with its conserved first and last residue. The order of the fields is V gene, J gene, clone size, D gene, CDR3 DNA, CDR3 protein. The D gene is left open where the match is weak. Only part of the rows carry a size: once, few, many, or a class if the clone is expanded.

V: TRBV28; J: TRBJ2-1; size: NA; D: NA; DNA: TGTGCCAGCAGTTTAAACGGTGTTGAGCAGTTCTTC; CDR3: CASSLNGVEQFF
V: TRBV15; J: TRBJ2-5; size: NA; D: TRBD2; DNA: TGTGCCACCAGCAGAGTTTTGAGCGGGGGGCAAGAGACCCAGTACTTC; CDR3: CATSRVLSGGQETQYF
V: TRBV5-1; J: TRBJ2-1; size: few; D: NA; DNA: TGCGCCAGCAGCTCGCGGACAGACAATGAGCAGTTCTTC; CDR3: CASSSRTDNEQFF
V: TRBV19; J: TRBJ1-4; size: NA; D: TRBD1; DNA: TGTGCCAGTAGTATCGACAGGGGGCAAGGAGAAAAACTGTTTTTT; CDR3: CASSIDRGQGEKLFF
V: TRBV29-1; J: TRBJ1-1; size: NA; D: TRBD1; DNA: TGCAGCGTTGAAGTTCAGGGGGCCCGGAACACTGAAGCTTTCTTT; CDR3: CSVEVQGARNTEAFF
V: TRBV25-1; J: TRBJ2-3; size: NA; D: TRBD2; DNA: TGTGCCAGCAGAATAGCGGGGGTCACAGATACGCAGTATTTT; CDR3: CASRIAGVTDTQYF
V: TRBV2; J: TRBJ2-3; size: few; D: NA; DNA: TGTGCCAGCAGTGAAGCGCTTCAGAGGTTAGGTACGCAGTATTTT; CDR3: CASSEALQRLGTQYF
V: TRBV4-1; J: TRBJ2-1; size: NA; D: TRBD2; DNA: TGCGCCAGCAGCCAAGGGACTAGCGGGGGGTTTGAGCAGTTCTTC; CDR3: CASSQGTSGGFEQFF
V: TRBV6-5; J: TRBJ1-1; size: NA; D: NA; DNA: TGTGCCAGCAGTTCAGGACTTAACACTGAAGCTTTCTTT; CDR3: CASSSGLNTEAFF
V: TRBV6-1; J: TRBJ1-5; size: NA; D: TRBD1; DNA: TGTGCCAGCAGGGAAACAGGGGGCATCAATCAGCCCCAGCATTTT; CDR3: CASRETGGINQPQHF
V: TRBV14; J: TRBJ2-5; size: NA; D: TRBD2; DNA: TGTGCCAGCAGGGGTCGGGGAGTTAGCGGGGGGGAGACCCAGTACTTC; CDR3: CASRGRGVSGGETQYF
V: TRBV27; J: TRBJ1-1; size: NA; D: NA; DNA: TGTGCCAGCAGTTTATACGAGGGAGAAACTGAAGCTTTCTTT; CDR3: CASSLYEGETEAFF
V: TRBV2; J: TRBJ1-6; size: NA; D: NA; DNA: TGTGCCAGCAACCCGACAGGTGCTGGTAATTCACCCCTCCACTTT; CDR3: CASNPTGAGNSPLHF
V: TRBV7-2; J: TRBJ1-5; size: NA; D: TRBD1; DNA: TGTGCCAGCAGCTCGACAGGGGATCAGCCCCAGCATTTT; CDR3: CASSSTGDQPQHF
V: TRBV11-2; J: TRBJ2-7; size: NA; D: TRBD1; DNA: TGTGCCAGCAGCTCCCCCGGGACAGGGGAAAAGCAGTACTTC; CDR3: CASSSPGTGEKQYF
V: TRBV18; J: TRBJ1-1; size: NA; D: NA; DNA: TGTGCCAGCTCACCCGGACAGTTGAGGGACACTGAAGCTTTCTTT; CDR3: CASSPGQLRDTEAFF
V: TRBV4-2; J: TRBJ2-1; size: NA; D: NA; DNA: TGTGCCAGCAGCCAAGAGGGGGCCAGGGAGCAGTTCTTC; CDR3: CASSQEGAREQFF
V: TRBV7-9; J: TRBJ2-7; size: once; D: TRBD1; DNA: TGTGCCAGCAGCTTTCAGACAGGGACCGACGAGCAGTACTTC; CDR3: CASSFQTGTDEQYF
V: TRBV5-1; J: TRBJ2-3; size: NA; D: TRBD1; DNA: TGCGCCAGCAGCGTGGACAGGGCCTCTGATACGCAGTATTTT; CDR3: CASSVDRASDTQYF
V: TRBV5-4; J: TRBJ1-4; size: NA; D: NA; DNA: TGTGCCAGCAGCTTCGATACAGGGAGTGAAAAACTGTTTTTT; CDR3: CASSFDTGSEKLFF
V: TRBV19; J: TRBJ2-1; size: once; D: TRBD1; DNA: TGTGCCAGTAGCTCGGACAGGGTGAACAATGAGCAGTTCTTC; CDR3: CASSSDRVNNEQFF
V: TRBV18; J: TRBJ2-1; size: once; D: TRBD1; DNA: TGTGCCAGCTCCCTCCTCCCGGGACAGACCTACAATGAGCAGTTCTTC; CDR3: CASSLLPGQTYNEQFF
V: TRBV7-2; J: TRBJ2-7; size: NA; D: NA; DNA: TGTGCCAGCAGCCTGGGCAGGGGTGACGAGCAGTACTTC; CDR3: CASSLGRGDEQYF
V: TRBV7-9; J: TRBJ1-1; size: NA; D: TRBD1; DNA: TGTGCCAGCAGCTCAACTTGGACAGGCGCCACTGAAGCTTTCTTT; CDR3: CASSSTWTGATEAFF
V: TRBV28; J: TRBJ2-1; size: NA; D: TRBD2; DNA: TGTGCCTGTTCCGGGACTAGCGGGGGATTCGGTGAGCAGTTCTTC; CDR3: CACSGTSGGFGEQFF
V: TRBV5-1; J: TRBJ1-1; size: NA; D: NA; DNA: TGCGCCAGCAGCATCGACAGGAACACTGAAGCTTTCTTT; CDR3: CASSIDRNTEAFF
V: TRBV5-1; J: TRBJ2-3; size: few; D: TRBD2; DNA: TGCGCCAGCAGGAGCGGGGGGCCCACAGATACGCAGTATTTT; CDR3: CASRSGGPTDTQYF
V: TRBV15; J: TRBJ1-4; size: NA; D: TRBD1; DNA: TGTGCCACCAGCAGGATTTTGGGACAGAATGAAAAACTGTTTTTT; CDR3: CATSRILGQNEKLFF
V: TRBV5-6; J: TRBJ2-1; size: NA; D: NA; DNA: TGTGCCAGCAGCTTGCCGGCAGGGATGAATGAGCAGTTCTTC; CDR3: CASSLPAGMNEQFF
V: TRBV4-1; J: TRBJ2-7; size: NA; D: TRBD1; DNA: TGCGCCAGCAGCCCACCGACAGGGGACTACGAGCAGTACTTC; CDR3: CASSPPTGDYEQYF
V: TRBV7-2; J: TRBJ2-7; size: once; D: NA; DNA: TGTGCCAGCAGCCGGTCCGGGAGCGAGCAGTACTTC; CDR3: CASSRSGSEQYF
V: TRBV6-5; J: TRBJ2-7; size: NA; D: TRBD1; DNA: TGTGCCAGCAGTTACTCCAGAGACAGGGCCTACGAGCAGTACTTC; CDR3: CASSYSRDRAYEQYF
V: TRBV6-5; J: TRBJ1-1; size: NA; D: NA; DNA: TGTGCCACAGGGTGGCCCGTCACTGAAGCTTTCTTT; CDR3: CATGWPVTEAFF
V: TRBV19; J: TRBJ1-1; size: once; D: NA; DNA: TGTGCCAGTAGTTTCGAGGACACTTACACTGAAGCTTTCTTT; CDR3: CASSFEDTYTEAFF
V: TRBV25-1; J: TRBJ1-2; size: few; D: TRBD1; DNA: TGTGCCAGCAGCCCCGGGACAGCTACGCCTAACTATGGCTACACCTTC; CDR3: CASSPGTATPNYGYTF
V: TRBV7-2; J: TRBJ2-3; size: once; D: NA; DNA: TGTGCCAGCAGCTCCCAGCGGAACACAGATACGCAGTATTTT; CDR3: CASSSQRNTDTQYF
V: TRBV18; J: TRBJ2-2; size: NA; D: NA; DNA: TGTGCCAGCTCACCACCCAGGGTGGGCACCGGGGAGCTGTTTTTT; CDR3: CASSPPRVGTGELFF
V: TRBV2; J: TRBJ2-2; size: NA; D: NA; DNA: TGTGCCAGCAGTCGCCCACCCCGGGGGAACACCGGGGAGCTGTTTTTT; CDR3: CASSRPPRGNTGELFF
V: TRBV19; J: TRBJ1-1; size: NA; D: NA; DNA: TGTGCCAGTAGTCTGGAGGTGGTAACGCGGGCTTTCTTT; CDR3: CASSLEVVTRAFF
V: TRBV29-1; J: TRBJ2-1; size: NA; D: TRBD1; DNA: TGCAGCGTACTGACAGGGTTGATCGATGAGCAGTTCTTC; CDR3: CSVLTGLIDEQFF
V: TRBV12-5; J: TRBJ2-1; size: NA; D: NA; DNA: TGTGCTAGTGGTTTGGGTAACAATGAGCAGTTCTTC; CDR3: CASGLGNNEQFF